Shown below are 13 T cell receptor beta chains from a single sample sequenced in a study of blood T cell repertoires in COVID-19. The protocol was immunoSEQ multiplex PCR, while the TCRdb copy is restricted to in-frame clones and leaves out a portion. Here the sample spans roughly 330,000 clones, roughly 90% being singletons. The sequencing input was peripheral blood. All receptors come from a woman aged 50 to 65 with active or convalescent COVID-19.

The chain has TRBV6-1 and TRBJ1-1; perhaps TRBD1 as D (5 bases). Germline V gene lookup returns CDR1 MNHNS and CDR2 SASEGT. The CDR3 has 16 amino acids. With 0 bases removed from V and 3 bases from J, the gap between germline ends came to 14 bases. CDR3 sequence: CASSEAPGTLDTEAFF. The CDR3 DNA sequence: TGTGCCAGCAGTGAAGCGCCAGGGACTTTGGACACTGAAGCTTTCTTT.

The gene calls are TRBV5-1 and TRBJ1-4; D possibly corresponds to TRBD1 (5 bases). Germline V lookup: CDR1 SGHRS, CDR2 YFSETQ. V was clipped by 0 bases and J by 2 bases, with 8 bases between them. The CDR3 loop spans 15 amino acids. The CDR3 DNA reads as TGCGCCAGCAGCTTGGCCCGGGGGACTAATGAAAAACTGTTTTTT. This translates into CASSLARGTNEKLFF.

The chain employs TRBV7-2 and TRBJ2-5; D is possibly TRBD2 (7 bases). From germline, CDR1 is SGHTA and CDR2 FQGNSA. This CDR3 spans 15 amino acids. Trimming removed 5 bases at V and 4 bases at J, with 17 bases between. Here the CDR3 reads CASSPGAGVGETQYF. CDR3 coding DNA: TGTGCCAGCAGCCCGGGGGCGGGAGTGGGAGAGACCCAGTACTTC.

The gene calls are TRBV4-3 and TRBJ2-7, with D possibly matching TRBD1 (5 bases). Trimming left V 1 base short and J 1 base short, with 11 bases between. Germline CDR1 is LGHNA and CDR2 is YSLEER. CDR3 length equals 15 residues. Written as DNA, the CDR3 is TGCGCCAGCAGCCAAGGTAGTCAGGGATCCTACGAGCAGTACTTC. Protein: CASSQGSQGSYEQYF.

DNA for the CDR3: TGTGCCAGCAGCTTAGTAGGGACAGGGCTTTGGGGCACTGAAGCTTTCTTT. This translates into CASSLVGTGLWGTEAFF. The chain couples TRBV7-9 to TRBJ1-1; TRBD1 aligns across 9 bases. Germline lookup yields CDR1 SEHNR and CDR2 FQNEAQ (reference sequence). CDR3 length equals 17 residues. The V segment lost 1 base and the J segment 4 bases; nucleotides outside the gene matches: 10.

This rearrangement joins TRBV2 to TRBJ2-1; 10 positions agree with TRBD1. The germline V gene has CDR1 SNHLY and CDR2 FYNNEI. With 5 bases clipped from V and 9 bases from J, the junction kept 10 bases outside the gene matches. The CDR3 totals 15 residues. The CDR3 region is CASSFRDRGPGEQFF. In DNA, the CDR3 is TGTGCCAGCAGTTTCCGGGACAGGGGCCCCGGTGAGCAGTTCTTC.

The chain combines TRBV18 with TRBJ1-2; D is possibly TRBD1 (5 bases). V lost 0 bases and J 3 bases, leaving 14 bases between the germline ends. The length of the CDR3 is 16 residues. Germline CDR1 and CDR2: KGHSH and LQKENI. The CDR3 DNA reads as TGTGCCAGCTCACCACCAACCCCTGGACACCACTATGGCTACACCTTC. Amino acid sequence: CASSPPTPGHHYGYTF.

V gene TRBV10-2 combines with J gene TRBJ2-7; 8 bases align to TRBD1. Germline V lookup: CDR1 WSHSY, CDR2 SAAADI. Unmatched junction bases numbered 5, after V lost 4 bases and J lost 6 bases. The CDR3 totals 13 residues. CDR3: CASSGRTGLEQYF. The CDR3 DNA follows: TGCGCCAGCAGTGGCAGGACAGGGCTCGAGCAGTACTTC.

CDR3 DNA: TGTGCCTGGATGCGAGGCAATGGCTACACCTTC. Translating gives CAWMRGNGYTF. The chain carries TRBV30 and TRBJ1-2, with D unclear. The V gene lost 4 bases and the J gene lost 6 bases, with 9 bases spanning the gap. The CDR3 totals 11 residues. CDR1 GTSNPN and CDR2 SVGIG come from the germline V gene (reference sequence).

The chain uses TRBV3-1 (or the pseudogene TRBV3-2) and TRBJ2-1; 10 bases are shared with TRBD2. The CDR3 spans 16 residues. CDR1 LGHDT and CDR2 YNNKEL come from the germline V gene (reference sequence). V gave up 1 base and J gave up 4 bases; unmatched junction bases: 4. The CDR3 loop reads CASSQVSSGSYNEQFF. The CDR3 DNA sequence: TGTGCCAGCAGCCAAGTTTCTAGCGGGAGTTACAATGAGCAGTTCTTC.

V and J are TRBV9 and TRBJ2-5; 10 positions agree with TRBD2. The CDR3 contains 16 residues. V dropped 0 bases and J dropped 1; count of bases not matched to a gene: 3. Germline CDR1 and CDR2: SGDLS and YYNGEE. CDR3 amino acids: CASSVASGGTQETQYF. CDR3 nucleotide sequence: TGTGCCAGCAGCGTAGCTAGCGGGGGTACCCAAGAGACCCAGTACTTC.

CDR3 in DNA: TGTGCCAGCAGCCAAGCCGGGACAGCAGATCAGCCCCAGCATTTT. Translation: CASSQAGTADQPQHF. The chain employs TRBV3-1 (or the pseudogene TRBV3-2) and TRBJ1-5; 7 bases align to TRBD1. Germline trimming cut 1 base from V and 5 bases from J; bases unmatched to any gene: 5. The CDR3 is 15 residues long. Per germline, CDR1 LGHDT and CDR2 YNNKEL (reference sequence).

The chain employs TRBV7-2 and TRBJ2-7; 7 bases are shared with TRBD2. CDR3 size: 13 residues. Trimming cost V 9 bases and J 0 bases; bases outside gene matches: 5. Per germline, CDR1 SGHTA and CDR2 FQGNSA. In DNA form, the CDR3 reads TGTGCCAGTCGACGGGAGGTCTCCTACGAGCAGTACTTC. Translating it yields CASRREVSYEQYF.